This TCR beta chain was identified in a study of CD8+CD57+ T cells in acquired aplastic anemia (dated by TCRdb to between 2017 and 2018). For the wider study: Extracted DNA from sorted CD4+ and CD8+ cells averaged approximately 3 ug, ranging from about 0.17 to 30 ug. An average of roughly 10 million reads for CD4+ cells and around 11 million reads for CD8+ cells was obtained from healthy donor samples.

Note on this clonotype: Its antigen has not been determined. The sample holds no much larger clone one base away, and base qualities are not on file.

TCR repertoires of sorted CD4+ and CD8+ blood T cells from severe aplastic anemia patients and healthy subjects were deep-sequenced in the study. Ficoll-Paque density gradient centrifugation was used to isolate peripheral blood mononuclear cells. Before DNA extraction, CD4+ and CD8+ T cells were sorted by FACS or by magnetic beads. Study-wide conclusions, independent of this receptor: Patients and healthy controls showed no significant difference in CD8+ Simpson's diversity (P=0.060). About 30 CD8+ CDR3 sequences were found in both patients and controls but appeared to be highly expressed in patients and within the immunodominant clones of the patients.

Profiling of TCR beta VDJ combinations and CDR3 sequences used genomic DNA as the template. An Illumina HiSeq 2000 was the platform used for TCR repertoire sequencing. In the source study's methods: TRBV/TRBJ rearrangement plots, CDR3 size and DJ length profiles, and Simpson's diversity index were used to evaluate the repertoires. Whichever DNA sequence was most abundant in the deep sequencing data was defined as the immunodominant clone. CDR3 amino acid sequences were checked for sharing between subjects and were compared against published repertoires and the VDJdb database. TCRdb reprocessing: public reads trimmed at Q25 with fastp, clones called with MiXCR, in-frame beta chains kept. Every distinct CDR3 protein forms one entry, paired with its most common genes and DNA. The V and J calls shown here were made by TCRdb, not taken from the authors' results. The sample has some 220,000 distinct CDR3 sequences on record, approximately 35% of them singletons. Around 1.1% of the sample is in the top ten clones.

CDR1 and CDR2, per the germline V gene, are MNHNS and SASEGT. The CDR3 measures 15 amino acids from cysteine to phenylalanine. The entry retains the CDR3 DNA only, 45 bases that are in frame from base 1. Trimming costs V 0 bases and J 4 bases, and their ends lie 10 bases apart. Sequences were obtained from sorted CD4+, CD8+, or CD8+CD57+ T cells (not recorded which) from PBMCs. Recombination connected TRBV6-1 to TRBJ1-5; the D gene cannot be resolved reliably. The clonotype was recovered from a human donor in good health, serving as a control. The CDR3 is CASSEAWVGNQPQHF. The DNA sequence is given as TGTGCCAGCAGTGAAGCCTGGGTAGGGAATCAGCCCCAGCATTTT.